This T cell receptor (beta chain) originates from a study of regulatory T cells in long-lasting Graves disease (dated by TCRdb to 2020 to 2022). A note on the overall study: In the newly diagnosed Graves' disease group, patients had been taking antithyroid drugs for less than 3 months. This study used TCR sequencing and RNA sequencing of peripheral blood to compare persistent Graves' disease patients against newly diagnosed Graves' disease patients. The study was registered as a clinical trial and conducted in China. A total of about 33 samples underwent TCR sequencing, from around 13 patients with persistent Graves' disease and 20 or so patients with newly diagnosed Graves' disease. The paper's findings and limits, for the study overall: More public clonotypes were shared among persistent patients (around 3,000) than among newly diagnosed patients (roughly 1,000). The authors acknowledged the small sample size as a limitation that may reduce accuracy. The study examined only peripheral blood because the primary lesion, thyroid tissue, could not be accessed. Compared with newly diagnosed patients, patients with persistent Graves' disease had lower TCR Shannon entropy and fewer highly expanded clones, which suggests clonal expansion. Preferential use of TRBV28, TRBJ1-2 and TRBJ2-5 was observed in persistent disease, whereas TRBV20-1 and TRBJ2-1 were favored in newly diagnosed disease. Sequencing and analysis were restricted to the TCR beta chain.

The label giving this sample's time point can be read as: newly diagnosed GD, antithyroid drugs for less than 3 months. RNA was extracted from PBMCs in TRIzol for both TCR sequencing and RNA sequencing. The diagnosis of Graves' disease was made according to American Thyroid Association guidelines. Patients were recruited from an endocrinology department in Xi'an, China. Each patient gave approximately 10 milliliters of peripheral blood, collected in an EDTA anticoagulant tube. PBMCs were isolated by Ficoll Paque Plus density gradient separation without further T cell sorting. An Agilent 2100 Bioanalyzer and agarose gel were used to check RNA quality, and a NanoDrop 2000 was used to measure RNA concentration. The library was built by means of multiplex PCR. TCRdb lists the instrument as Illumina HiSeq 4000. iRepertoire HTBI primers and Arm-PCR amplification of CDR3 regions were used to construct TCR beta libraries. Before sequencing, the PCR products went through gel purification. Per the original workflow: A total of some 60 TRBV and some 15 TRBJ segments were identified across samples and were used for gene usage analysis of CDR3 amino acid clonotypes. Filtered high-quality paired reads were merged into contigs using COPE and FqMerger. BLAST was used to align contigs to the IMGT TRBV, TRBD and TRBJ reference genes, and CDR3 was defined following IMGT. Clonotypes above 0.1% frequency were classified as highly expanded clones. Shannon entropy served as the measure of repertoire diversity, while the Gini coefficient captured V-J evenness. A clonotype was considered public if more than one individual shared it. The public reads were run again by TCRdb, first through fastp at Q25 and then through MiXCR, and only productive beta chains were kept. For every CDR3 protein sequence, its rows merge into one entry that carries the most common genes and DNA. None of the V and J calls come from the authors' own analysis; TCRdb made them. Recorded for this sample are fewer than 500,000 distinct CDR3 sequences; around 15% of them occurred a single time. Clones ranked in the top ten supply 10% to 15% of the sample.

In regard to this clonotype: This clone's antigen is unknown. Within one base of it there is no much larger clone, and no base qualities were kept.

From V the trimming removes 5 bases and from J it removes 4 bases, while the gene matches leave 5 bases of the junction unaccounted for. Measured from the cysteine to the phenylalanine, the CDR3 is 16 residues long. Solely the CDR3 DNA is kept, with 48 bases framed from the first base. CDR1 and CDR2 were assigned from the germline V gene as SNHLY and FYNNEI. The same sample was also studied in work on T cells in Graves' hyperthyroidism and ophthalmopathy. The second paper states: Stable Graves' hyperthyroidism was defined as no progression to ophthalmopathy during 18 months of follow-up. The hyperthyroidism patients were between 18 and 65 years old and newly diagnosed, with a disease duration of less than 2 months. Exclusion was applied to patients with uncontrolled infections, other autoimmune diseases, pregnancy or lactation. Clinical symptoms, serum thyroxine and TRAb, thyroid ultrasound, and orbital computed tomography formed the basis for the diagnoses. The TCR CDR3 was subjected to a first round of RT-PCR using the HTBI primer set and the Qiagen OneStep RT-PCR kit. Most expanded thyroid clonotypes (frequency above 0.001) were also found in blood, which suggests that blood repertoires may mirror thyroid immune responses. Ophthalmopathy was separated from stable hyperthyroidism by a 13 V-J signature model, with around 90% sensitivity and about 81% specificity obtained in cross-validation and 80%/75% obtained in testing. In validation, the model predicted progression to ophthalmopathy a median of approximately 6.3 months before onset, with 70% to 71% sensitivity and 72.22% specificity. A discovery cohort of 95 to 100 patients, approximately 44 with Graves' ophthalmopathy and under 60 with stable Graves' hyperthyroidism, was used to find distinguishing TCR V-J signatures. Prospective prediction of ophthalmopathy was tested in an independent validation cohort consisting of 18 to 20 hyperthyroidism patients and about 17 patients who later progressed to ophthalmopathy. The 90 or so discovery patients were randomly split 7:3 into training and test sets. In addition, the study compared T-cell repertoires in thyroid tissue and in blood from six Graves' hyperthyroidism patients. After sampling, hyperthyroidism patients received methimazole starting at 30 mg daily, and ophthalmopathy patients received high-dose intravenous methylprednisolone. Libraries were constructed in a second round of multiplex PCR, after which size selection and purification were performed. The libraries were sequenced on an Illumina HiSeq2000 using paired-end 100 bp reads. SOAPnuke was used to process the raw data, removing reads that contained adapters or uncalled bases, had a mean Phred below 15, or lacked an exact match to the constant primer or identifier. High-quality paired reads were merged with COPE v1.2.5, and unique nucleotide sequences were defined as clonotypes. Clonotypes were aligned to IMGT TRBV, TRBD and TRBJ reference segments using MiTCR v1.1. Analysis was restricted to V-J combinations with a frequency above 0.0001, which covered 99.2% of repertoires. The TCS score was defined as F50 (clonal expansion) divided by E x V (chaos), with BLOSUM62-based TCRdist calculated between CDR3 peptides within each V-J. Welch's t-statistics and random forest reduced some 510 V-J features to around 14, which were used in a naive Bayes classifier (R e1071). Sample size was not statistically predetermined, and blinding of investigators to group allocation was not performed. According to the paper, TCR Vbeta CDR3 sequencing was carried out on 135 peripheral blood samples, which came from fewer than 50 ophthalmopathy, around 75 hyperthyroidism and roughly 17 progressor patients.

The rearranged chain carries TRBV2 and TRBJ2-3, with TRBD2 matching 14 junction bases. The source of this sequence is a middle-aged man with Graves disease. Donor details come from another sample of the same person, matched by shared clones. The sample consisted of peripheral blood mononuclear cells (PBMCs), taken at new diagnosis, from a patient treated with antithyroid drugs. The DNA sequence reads TGTGCCAGCAGTCCCGGGACTAGCGGGAGCCCAGATACGCAGTATTTT. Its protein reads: CASSPGTSGSPDTQYF. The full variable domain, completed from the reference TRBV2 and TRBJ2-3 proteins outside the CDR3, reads EPEVTQTPSHQVTQMGQEVILRCVPISNHLYFYWYRQILGQKVEFLVSFYNNEISEKSEIFDDQFSVERPDGSNFTLKIRSTKLEDSAMYFCASSPGTSGSPDTQYFGPGTRLTVL.